This is a list of T cell receptor beta chains from one sample in a study of T cell responses to AZD1222 COVID-19 vaccine. The table came from immunoSEQ multiplex PCR; TCRdb's copy has only in-frame clones and leaves some out. The repertoire consists of around 67,000 clones, with approximately 83% occurring once and the leading ten covering 5.5% to 8%. Specimen: peripheral blood, collected 28 days after the second AZD1222 dose. The receptor set was obtained from an adult who received the AZD1222 COVID-19 vaccine. The CDR3 runs from the conserved cysteine through the conserved F or W. Each record gives: V gene, D gene, clone size, J gene, CDR3 protein, CDR3 DNA. D genes are given only for firm matches. Rows give clone size only sometimes, using once, few, many, or a class for an expanded clone.

TRBV4-3	TRBD2	many	TRBJ2-1	CASSQETGGSYNEQFF	TGCGCCAGCAGCCAAGAGACGGGGGGGTCTTACAATGAGCAGTTCTTC
TRBV7-2	TRBD2	.	TRBJ2-1	CASSLLLSGGYNEQFF	TGTGCCAGCAGCTTACTTCTTAGCGGGGGCTACAATGAGCAGTTCTTC
TRBV28	TRBD1	.	TRBJ1-6	CASSSRDNRGNSPLHF	TGTGCCAGCAGTTCCCGAGATAACAGGGGGAATTCACCCCTCCACTTT
TRBV5-1	.	.	TRBJ2-2	CASSSPRGLGRGPGELFF	TGCGCCAGCAGCTCGCCTCGGGGCCTGGGAAGGGGTCCCGGGGAGCTGTTTTTT
TRBV19	TRBD1	.	TRBJ1-5	CASSISGQGEYSNQPQHF	TGTGCCAGTAGTATTTCGGGACAGGGGGAATATAGCAATCAGCCCCAGCATTTT
TRBV13	.	.	TRBJ1-1	CASSFPDGVAEAFF	TGTGCCAGCAGCTTCCCTGATGGGGTGGCTGAAGCTTTCTTT
TRBV29-1	TRBD1	.	TRBJ1-2	CSVGGTVLGYTF	TGCAGCGTTGGCGGGACAGTTCTAGGCTACACCTTC
TRBV6-2/TRBV6-3	.	.	TRBJ2-1	CASSFPIYKEQFF	TGTGCCAGCAGTTTTCCGATTTACAAGGAGCAGTTCTTC
TRBV5-1	TRBD1	.	TRBJ1-1	CASSADRDSSAGTEAFF	TGCGCCAGCAGCGCCGACCGGGACAGCTCCGCCGGCACTGAAGCTTTCTTT
TRBV4-1	.	.	TRBJ1-4	CASSQDRGPAGKLFF	TGCGCCAGCAGCCAAGATCGGGGACCTGCGGGAAAACTGTTTTTT
TRBV27	.	.	TRBJ1-1	CASSLRGIIMNTEAFF	TGTGCCAGCAGTCTCAGGGGTATAATTATGAACACTGAAGCTTTCTTT
TRBV5-5	TRBD1	.	TRBJ1-4	CASRLDRGRLTTNEKLFF	TGTGCCAGCAGACTTGACAGGGGGCGATTAACAACTAATGAAAAACTGTTTTTT
TRBV7-2	.	.	TRBJ1-1	CASSSGGRARTEAFF	TGTGCCAGCAGCTCGGGTGGCAGGGCCCGGACTGAAGCTTTCTTT
TRBV21-1	.	.	TRBJ2-7	CASSKPYEQYF	TGTGCCAGCAGCAAGCCCTACGAGCAGTACTTC
TRBV6-1	TRBD2	.	TRBJ2-7	CASSALAGGPMNEQYF	TGTGCCAGCAGTGCACTAGCGGGGGGACCAATGAACGAGCAGTACTTC